Sequencing of this T cell receptor (beta chain) was carried out in a study of identical twins. The study, taken as a whole, reports: Among beta out-of-frame sequences, excess sharing between twins appeared weaker.

This clonotype was observed a handful of times. Antigen specificity is unknown. A universal primer site was created by template switching, with the cDNA bearing unique molecular identifiers. TCRdb processed the 5' RACE reads anew with MiXCR; each CDR3 protein has one entry. The sample holds about 340,000 distinct CDR3 sequences; approximately 13% are singletons and the top ten take just over 7%. All of the donors were Caucasians in good health. The same sample was also studied in work on yellow fever vaccine responses in identical twins.

The origin of this receptor is a woman aged 18-29 years in good health. The sample was CD8+ T cells sorted from blood.

CDR3: CASSGVARGPGELFF. CDR3 coding DNA: TGTGCCAGCAGTGGGGTCGCCCGAGGTCCCGGGGAGCTGTTTTTT. This rearrangement joins TRBV25-1 to TRBJ2-2; D gene uncertain. There are 15 residues in the CDR3. The germline V gene has CDR1 MGHDK and CDR2 SYGVNS. The V end lost 4 bases, the J end lost 6 bases, and 15 bases lay between the germline ends.